A selection of T cell receptor beta chains follows, all from one sample in a study of blood T cell repertoires in COVID-19. Method: immunoSEQ multiplex PCR; TCRdb's copy keeps in-frame clones and lacks some. Of 150,000 to 200,000 clones listed, about four fifths are singletons. Material: PBMCs or T cells enriched from blood (not recorded which). Source of these receptors: a man over 45 who had recovered from COVID-19. Both conserved end residues are part of each CDR3. Each record gives: CDR3 protein, CDR3 DNA, D gene, clone size, CDR3 length, V gene, J gene. A D gene is named only where the DNA matches it firmly. A row's size may be missing; if present it is once, few, many or a size class.

CASSLRTGQGYTF,TGTGCCAGCAGCCTTAGGACAGGGCAGGGCTACACCTTC,TRBD1,-,13,TRBV9,TRBJ1-2
CASRTTSGGQETQYF,TGCGCCAGCAGGACGACTAGCGGGGGTCAAGAGACCCAGTACTTC,TRBD2,-,15,TRBV5-1,TRBJ2-5
CASRRTGGNYTEAFF,TGTGCCAGCAGACGGACAGGGGGCAATTACACTGAAGCTTTCTTT,TRBD1,-,15,TRBV28,TRBJ1-1
CASSKGLNTEAFF,TGTGCCAGCAGTAAGGGGCTGAACACTGAAGCTTTCTTT,-,-,13,TRBV12-3/TRBV12-4,TRBJ1-1
CASSLETGVGGYTF,TGTGCCAGCAGCTTGGAGACAGGGGTCGGTGGCTACACCTTC,TRBD1,-,14,TRBV11-2,TRBJ1-2
CASSLRTGASNYGYTF,TGTGCCAGTAGTCTCCGGACAGGGGCGTCAAACTATGGCTACACCTTC,TRBD1,-,16,TRBV19,TRBJ1-2
CASSPNRAHPLREKLFF,TGTGCCAGCAGCCCTAACAGGGCCCATCCTTTACGGGAAAAACTGTTTTTT,-,-,17,TRBV7-8,TRBJ1-4
CATATGTSGVLSTDTQYF,TGTGCCACCGCGACAGGGACTAGCGGGGTTCTTAGCACAGATACGCAGTATTTT,TRBD2,-,18,TRBV25-1,TRBJ2-3
CSVEVAGAQHF,TGCAGCGTTGAAGTAGCAGGGGCCCAGCATTTT,-,-,11,TRBV29-1,TRBJ1-5
CASSLVGLAGGHYNEQFF,TGTGCCAGCAGCTTAGTGGGACTAGCGGGAGGGCATTACAATGAGCAGTTCTTC,TRBD2,-,18,TRBV7-9,TRBJ2-1
CSVASGSSYNEQFF,TGCAGCGTGGCAAGCGGCAGCTCCTACAATGAGCAGTTCTTC,-,few,14,TRBV29-1,TRBJ2-1
CSASNRRGRWSGANVLTF,TGCAGTGCTAGTAATCGCAGGGGGCGCTGGTCCGGGGCCAACGTCCTGACTTTC,TRBD1,-,18,TRBV20-1,TRBJ2-6
CSASRGHNEQFF,TGCAGTGCTAGTCGGGGTCACAATGAGCAGTTCTTC,-,-,12,TRBV20-1,TRBJ2-1
CASSRGRETYEQYF,TGTGCCAGCAGCCGGGGCCGGGAGACCTACGAGCAGTACTTC,-,-,14,TRBV7-8,TRBJ2-7
CASSSDRESPYEQYF,TGTGCCAGCAGCTCAGACCGGGAATCCCCCTACGAGCAGTACTTC,-,-,15,TRBV9,TRBJ2-7
CASSLVGLAGYSDTQYF,TGTGCCAGCAGCTTGGTGGGACTAGCGGGGTACTCCGACACGCAGTATTTT,TRBD2,few,17,TRBV7-9,TRBJ2-3
CVSSHYSYEQYF,TGTGTCAGCAGCCACTACTCGTACGAGCAGTACTTC,-,-,12,TRBV3-1/TRBV3-2,TRBJ2-7
CASSLSGRRSTGELFF,TGTGCCAGCAGCCTTAGCGGGAGAAGGTCTACCGGGGAGCTGTTTTTT,TRBD2,-,16,TRBV7-9,TRBJ2-2
CASRFGTGVSAGNTIYF,TGTGCCAGCAGATTCGGGACAGGGGTCTCTGCCGGAAACACCATATATTTT,TRBD1,-,17,TRBV28,TRBJ1-3
CASKLANTGELFF,TGTGCCAGCAAACTAGCGAACACCGGGGAGCTGTTTTTT,-,-,13,TRBV28,TRBJ2-2
CASSLGRHTASTDTQYF,TGTGCCAGCAGCTTAGGCCGACATACAGCTAGCACAGATACGCAGTATTTT,-,-,17,TRBV11-2,TRBJ2-3
CASSLGLSTDTQYF,TGTGCCAGCAGTTTAGGCCTCAGCACAGATACGCAGTATTTT,-,-,14,TRBV27,TRBJ2-3
CASSPGTGGPNYGYTF,TGTGCCAGCAGCCCGGGGACAGGGGGCCCTAACTATGGCTACACCTTC,TRBD1,-,16,TRBV13,TRBJ1-2
CASSQDVFRGGLNEQFF,TGTGCCAGCAGCCAAGATGTGTTCCGGGGGGGCCTCAATGAGCAGTTCTTC,TRBD2,-,17,TRBV4-2,TRBJ2-1
CASSPLDSWQPQHF,TGTGCCAGCTCACCGCTGGACAGTTGGCAGCCCCAGCATTTT,-,-,14,TRBV18,TRBJ1-5
CASRRRQGAIVGELFF,TGTGCCAGCAGGAGACGGCAGGGGGCAATAGTCGGGGAGCTGTTTTTT,TRBD1,-,16,TRBV28,TRBJ2-2
CASSPRQGSGNTIYF,TGCGCCAGCAGTCCCCGACAGGGAAGTGGAAACACCATATATTTT,TRBD1,-,15,TRBV5-1,TRBJ1-3
CATSDPNRGEAQYF,TGTGCCACCAGTGACCCCAACAGGGGGGAGGCCCAGTACTTC,TRBD1,-,14,TRBV24-1,TRBJ2-5
CASSLKRIYGYTF,TGTGCCAGCAGTTTAAAGAGAATCTATGGCTACACCTTC,-,-,13,TRBV12-3/TRBV12-4,TRBJ1-2
CASSVASQGLNSPLHF,TGTGCCAGCAGTGTTGCGTCACAGGGGCTTAATTCACCCCTCCACTTT,TRBD1,once,16,TRBV4-2,TRBJ1-6
CASRVRQGAEVFF,TGTGCCAGCAGAGTTCGACAGGGTGCTGAAGTTTTCTTT,TRBD1,-,13,TRBV6-4,TRBJ1-1
CASSLPGQGQETQYF,TGTGCCAGCAGTCTTCCGGGACAGGGACAAGAGACCCAGTACTTC,TRBD1,-,15,TRBV28,TRBJ2-5